Below, one T cell receptor beta chain is given with its context. The data belong to a study of blood T cell repertoires in COVID-19. Study details: Donors in the United States, Italy and Spain gave samples during acute or convalescent COVID-19. T cells, B-cell-depleted T cells, or PBMCs provided the cDNA or gDNA that served as material.

Original methodology: Using reference gene primer amplification, nucleated cell counts were estimated. Method: immunoSEQ multiplex PCR; TCRdb's copy keeps in-frame clones and lacks some. V and J calls and clone size are copied from that table; D and trimming were computed from the DNA. Found here are 100,000 or so clones, roughly 81% of them singletons; the top ten hold 8.5% to 9.5%. The CDR3 spans 16 residues. Germline lookup yields CDR1 LGHNA and CDR2 YSLEER. Trimming removed 1 base from V and 1 base from J; junction bases left unmatched: 0. This TCR was recovered from a woman in her 70s with acute or convalescent COVID-19. The source material was peripheral blood. This chain links TRBV4-3 with TRBJ2-3; TRBD2 matches at 12 bases. This CDR3 reads CASSQGLAGGTDTQYF. The CDR3 DNA reads TGCGCCAGCAGCCAAGGACTAGCGGGGGGCACAGATACGCAGTATTTT.